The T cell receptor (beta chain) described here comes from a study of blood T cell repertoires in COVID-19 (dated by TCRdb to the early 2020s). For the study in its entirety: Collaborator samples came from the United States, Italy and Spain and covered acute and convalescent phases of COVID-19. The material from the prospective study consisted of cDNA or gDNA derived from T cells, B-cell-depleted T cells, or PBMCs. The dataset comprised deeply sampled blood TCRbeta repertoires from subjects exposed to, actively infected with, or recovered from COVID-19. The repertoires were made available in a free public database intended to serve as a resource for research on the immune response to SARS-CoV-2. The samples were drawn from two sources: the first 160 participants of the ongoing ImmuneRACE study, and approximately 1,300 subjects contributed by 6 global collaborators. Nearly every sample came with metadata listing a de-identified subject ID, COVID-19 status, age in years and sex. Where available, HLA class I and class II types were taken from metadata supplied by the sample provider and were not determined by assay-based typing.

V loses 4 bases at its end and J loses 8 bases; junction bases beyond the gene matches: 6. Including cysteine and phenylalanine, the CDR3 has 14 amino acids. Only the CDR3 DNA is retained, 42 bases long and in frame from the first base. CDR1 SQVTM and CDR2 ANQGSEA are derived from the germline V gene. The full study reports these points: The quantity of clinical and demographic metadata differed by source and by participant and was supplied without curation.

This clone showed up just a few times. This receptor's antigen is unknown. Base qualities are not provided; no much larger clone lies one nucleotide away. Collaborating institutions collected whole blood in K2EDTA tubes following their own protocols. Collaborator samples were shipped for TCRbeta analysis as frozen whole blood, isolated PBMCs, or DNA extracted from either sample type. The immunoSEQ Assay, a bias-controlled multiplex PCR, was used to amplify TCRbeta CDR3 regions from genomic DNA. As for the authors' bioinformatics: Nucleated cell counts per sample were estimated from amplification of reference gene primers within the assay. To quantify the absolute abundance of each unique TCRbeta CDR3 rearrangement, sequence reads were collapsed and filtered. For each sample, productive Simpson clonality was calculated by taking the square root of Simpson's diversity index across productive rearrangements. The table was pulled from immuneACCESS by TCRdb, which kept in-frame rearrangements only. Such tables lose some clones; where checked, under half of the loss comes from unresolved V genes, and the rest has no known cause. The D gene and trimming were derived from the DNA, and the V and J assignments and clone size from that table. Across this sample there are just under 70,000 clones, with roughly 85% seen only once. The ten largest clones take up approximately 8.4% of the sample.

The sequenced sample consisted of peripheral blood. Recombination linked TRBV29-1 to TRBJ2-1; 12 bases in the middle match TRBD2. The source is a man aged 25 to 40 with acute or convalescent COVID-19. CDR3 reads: CSVGLAGGVDEQFF. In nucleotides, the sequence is TGCAGCGTTGGTCTAGCGGGAGGGGTCGATGAGCAGTTCTTC.